This TCR beta chain was documented in a study of shared clonotypes between healthy human individuals. CDR1 is MNHEY, CDR2 SVGAGI, per germline. The V segment lost 5 bases and the J segment 1 base; nucleotides outside the gene matches: 3. This CDR3 has 14 residues. Several immunoSEQ 96-well plates shared each subset's DNA, each plate a replicate. Libraries were prepared by immunoSEQ multiplex PCR; TCRdb keeps only in-frame clonotypes and omits some of them. The table lists about 2.3 million clones, 80% to 95% of them singletons. Sample: naive CD4+ T cells from PBMCs. Subset: CD45RA+ positively selected. V gene TRBV6-5 combines with J gene TRBJ2-5; 8 bases are a match to TRBD1. The receptor comes from a man younger than 35 in good health. Some clones in this sample may be carry-over from other donors' samples. The CDR3 loop reads CASSQQGVQETQYF. The CDR3 coding sequence is TGTGCCAGCAGTCAACAGGGGGTCCAAGAGACCCAGTACTTC.